A single sample is the source of the 30 T cell receptor beta chains below, sequenced in a study of OX40 agonist ivuxolimab in advanced cancers. To prepare the library, the immunoSEQ multiplex PCR assay was applied. TCRdb retrieved this table from immuneACCESS and kept in-frame rearrangements only. Not all clones are present; in checked studies, unresolved V genes account for under half, and no reason is known for the remainder. This sample lists some 76,000 clones; about 85% were detected once. The top ten constitute around 1.8% of the sample. This specimen consisted of CD4+ or CD8+ T cells sorted from blood, obtained in a trial of the OX40 agonist ivuxolimab. The receptors stem from an adult with an advanced solid tumor such as melanoma, head and neck, liver or kidney cancer.

This clone has just a few counts. The chain has TRBV15 and TRBJ2-7, with TRBD2 matching 7 bases. Germline values: CDR1 LNHNV, CDR2 YYDKDF (reference sequence). This CDR3 has 14 amino acids. After removal of 3 bases from V and 4 bases from J, the junction contained 6 bases not matched to a gene. CDR3 sequence (DNA): TGTGCCACCAGCAGCGGACGGGGAGGGTACGAGCAGTACTTC. It encodes CATSSGRGGYEQYF.

This clone was seen only a few times. This rearrangement joins TRBV18 to TRBJ1-6, with D perhaps matching TRBD1 (5 bases). The CDR3 has 13 residues. The germline V and J ends were trimmed by 5 bases and 10 bases, with 12 bases remaining between them. Looked up from germline, CDR1 is KGHSH and CDR2 is LQKENI. The CDR3 spells CASSAGRDSPLHF. CDR3 sequence (DNA): TGTGCCAGCTCAGCTGGCAGGGACTCACCCCTCCACTTT.

The chain carries TRBV27 and TRBJ1-2; tentatively, D is TRBD1 (6 bases). There are 13 residues in the CDR3. Germline V gene data show CDR1 as MNHEY and CDR2 as SMNVEV (reference sequence). Trimming removed 7 bases from V and 8 bases from J, with 17 bases in between. This chain's CDR3 is CASTTTGTGGYTF. In DNA form, the CDR3 reads TGTGCCAGCACTACAACAGGGACGGGAGGCTACACCTTC.

This clone was seen just once. The chain joins TRBV27 to TRBJ1-2; D may be TRBD1 (5 bases). CDR1 MNHEY and CDR2 SMNVEV come from the germline V gene (reference sequence). Trimming cost V 2 bases and J 8 bases, with 12 bases left between them. This CDR3 has 13 residues. The CDR3 loop reads CASSLISQGGYTF. The CDR3 coding sequence is TGTGCCAGCAGTTTAATCTCTCAGGGAGGCTACACCTTC.

This chain uses TRBV27 with TRBJ2-1, with unresolved D. The V and J ends lost 5 bases and 7 bases respectively, with 15 bases between them. The CDR3 spans 14 residues. Germline V gene data show CDR1 as MNHEY and CDR2 as SMNVEV (reference sequence). This CDR3 is CASSPLPRGNEQFF. DNA of the CDR3: TGTGCCAGCAGTCCCCTGCCCAGAGGTAATGAGCAGTTCTTC.

The sample holds one count of this clone. The rearrangement uses TRBV2 and TRBJ2-1; D gene uncertain. The CDR3 is 11 amino acids. V lost 5 bases and J 13 bases, leaving 12 bases between the germline ends. CDR1 SNHLY and CDR2 FYNNEI come from the germline V gene. The CDR3: CASSSPRDQFF. CDR3 sequence (DNA): TGTGCCAGCAGTAGCCCTAGAGATCAGTTCTTC.

This clone has just a few counts. The V and J genes are TRBV18 and TRBJ2-6; 10 nucleotides match TRBD1. Germline trimming cut 4 bases from V and 2 bases from J; bases unmatched to any gene: 5. CDR1 and CDR2 (germline): KGHSH, LQKENI. This CDR3 contains 17 residues. CDR3 residues: CASSLGTGAAGANVLTF. CDR3 DNA sequence: TGTGCCAGCTCACTAGGGACAGGGGCTGCTGGGGCCAACGTCCTGACTTTC. Drawing the rest from reference TRBV18 and TRBJ2-6, the complete variable domain is NAGVMQNPRHLVRRRGQEARLRCSPMKGHSHVYWYRQLPEEGLKFMVYLQKENIIDESGMPKERFSAEFPKEGPSILRIQQVVRGDSAAYFCASSLGTGAAGANVLTFGAGSRLTVL.

The V gene is TRBV5-1, the J gene TRBJ2-1; D uncertain. The CDR3 sequence is 16 residues long. CDR1 is SGHRS, CDR2 YFSETQ, per germline. V was clipped by 4 bases and J by 7 bases, with 21 bases between them. The CDR3 DNA follows: TGCGCCAGCAGCCCTAAGATTGGACCCTCTGGGAATGAGCAGTTCTTC. Encoded protein: CASSPKIGPSGNEQFF.

The chain combines TRBV5-4 with TRBJ2-7; D is perhaps TRBD1 (6 bases). Trimming shortened V by 0 bases and J by 6 bases, and 10 bases separated the two germline ends. This CDR3 has 13 residues. Germline V gives CDR1 SGHNT, CDR2 YYREEE (reference sequence). CDR3 in amino acids: CASSLAGAVEQYF. DNA for the CDR3: TGTGCCAGCAGCTTGGCAGGGGCTGTCGAGCAGTACTTC.

This chain connects TRBV18 to TRBJ2-3, with 7 bases identical to TRBD2. The CDR3 runs 14 residues. Trimming removed 6 bases from V and 4 bases from J; junction bases left unmatched: 7. Germline-derived CDR1 and CDR2 are KGHSH and LQKENI. The CDR3 DNA reads as TGTGCCAGCTCCCATTGGACTAGTCCAGATACGCAGTATTTT. It encodes CASSHWTSPDTQYF.

This clone was observed a single time. The chain employs TRBV6-1 and TRBJ2-3, with 9 bases identical to TRBD2. V trimming: 2 bases; J trimming: 4 bases; junction bases outside the gene matches: 10. CDR1 and CDR2 (germline): MNHNS, SASEGT. This CDR3 comprises 17 residues. CDR3 amino acids: CASSETRGRGGADTQYF. CDR3 sequence (DNA): TGTGCCAGCAGTGAAACCCGGGGGCGGGGGGGCGCAGATACGCAGTATTTT.

This chain links TRBV7-3 with TRBJ2-1, with D perhaps matching TRBD1 (5 bases). Germline V gene lookup returns CDR1 SGHTA and CDR2 FQGTGA. Between the trimmed V and J ends, which lost 5 bases and 6 bases, there was a span of 11 bases. This CDR3 spans 13 amino acids. The CDR3 spells CASSVGQGNEQFF. The CDR3 DNA reads as TGTGCCAGCAGCGTCGGTCAGGGCAATGAGCAGTTCTTC.

The rearrangement links TRBV27 to TRBJ1-1, with D hard to call. This CDR3 region has 15 residues. From germline, CDR1 is MNHEY and CDR2 SMNVEV (reference sequence). The V end lost 0 bases, the J end lost 5 bases, and 13 bases lay between the germline ends. CDR3 coding DNA: TGTGCCAGCAGTTTATCACCCCCGTCACGGACTGAAGCTTTCTTT. Amino acid sequence: CASSLSPPSRTEAFF.

This clone showed up just a few times. The CDR3 here is CASSQGNEKLFF. In DNA form, the CDR3 reads TGCGCCAGCAGCCAAGGAAACGAAAAACTGTTTTTT. The chain carries TRBV4-3 and TRBJ1-4; D is unclear. CDR3 size: 12 residues. The ends were cut back, 1 base at V and 8 bases at J, with 5 bases in the middle. The V gene's germline CDR1 is LGHNA and CDR2 YSLEER.

CDR3 region: CASSARSNQPQHF. The CDR3 DNA is TGTGCCAGCAGCGCCCGGAGCAATCAGCCCCAGCATTTT. V usage is TRBV6-1 and J usage is TRBJ1-5, with D uncertain. The CDR3 is 13 residues long. Trimming stripped 6 bases from V and 1 base from J, with 7 bases between. Germline values: CDR1 MNHNS, CDR2 SASEGT.

For the CDR3, the DNA is TGTGCCAGCTCACTAGGGACAGGGGACAATCAGCCCCAGCATTTT. Translating gives CASSLGTGDNQPQHF. The rearrangement uses TRBV18 and TRBJ1-5; 10 nucleotides line up with TRBD1. With V trimmed by 4 bases and J by 3 bases, 3 bases remained unmatched. CDR1 and CDR2 from the germline V gene are KGHSH and LQKENI. CDR3 length equals 15 residues.

The V call is TRBV5-1, the J call TRBJ2-5, with a weak D call TRBD2 (5 bases). The CDR3 spans 13 residues. The V and J ends lost 4 bases and 7 bases respectively, with 14 bases between them. CDR1 is SGHRS and CDR2 is YFSETQ in the germline V gene. The CDR3 bases are TGCGCCAGCAGCACCTCGCCGGGAAGGACCCAGTACTTC. Protein: CASSTSPGRTQYF. The whole variable domain, filled in from reference TRBV5-1 and TRBJ2-5, reads KAGVTQTPRYLIKTRGQQVTLSCSPISGHRSVSWYQQTPGQGLQFLFEYFSETQRNKGNFPGRFSGRQFSNSRSEMNVSTLELGDSALYLCASSTSPGRTQYFGPGTRLLVL.

The V gene is TRBV27, the J gene TRBJ2-7, with D possibly matching TRBD1 (6 bases). Germline-derived CDR1 and CDR2 are MNHEY and SMNVEV (reference sequence). Trimming pared 0 bases from V and 7 bases from J, leaving 22 bases between. The CDR3 consists of 17 residues. The CDR3, as DNA: TGTGCCAGCAGTTTATCCCGTGGGGGAGCAGGGGTAGGGGAGCAGTACTTC. It is translated as CASSLSRGGAGVGEQYF.

The gene calls are TRBV5-1 and TRBJ2-3, with D hard to call. The CDR3 consists of 17 residues. Germline CDR1 SGHRS, CDR2 YFSETQ. V was shortened by 0 bases and J by 1 base, with 15 bases between the two germline ends. CDR3 nucleotide sequence: TGCGCCAGCAGCTTGGTTGTCCCGACGGACGGCACAGATACGCAGTATTTT. Amino acid sequence: CASSLVVPTDGTDTQYF.

V gene TRBV7-3 combines with J gene TRBJ2-1; 7 bases align to TRBD1. From germline, CDR1 is SGHTA and CDR2 FQGTGA. The CDR3 sequence is 14 residues long. V shed 5 bases, J shed 7 bases, and the junction held 8 bases outside the gene matches. The CDR3 region is CASSKSTGENEQFF. The DNA for the CDR3 is TGTGCCAGCAGCAAGTCAACAGGGGAGAATGAGCAGTTCTTC.

This chain connects TRBV5-6 to TRBJ1-1; D is uncertain. Per germline, CDR1 SGHDT and CDR2 YYEEEE. Trimming cost V 4 bases and J 2 bases, with 18 bases left between them. The length of the CDR3 is 16 residues. CDR3 loop: CASSPMARPRNTEAFF. CDR3 nucleotide sequence: TGTGCCAGCAGCCCCATGGCGAGGCCTCGAAACACTGAAGCTTTCTTT.

The chain couples TRBV5-1 to TRBJ1-1; D remains ambiguous. Between the trimmed V and J ends, which lost 0 bases and 7 bases, there was a span of 10 bases. There are 13 residues in the CDR3. CDR1 and CDR2 (germline): SGHRS, YFSETQ. CDR3 DNA sequence: TGCGCCAGCAGCTTGGCTGGGTCCGATGAAGCTTTCTTT. As protein: CASSLAGSDEAFF.

The V call is TRBV4-3, the J call TRBJ1-1, with TRBD1 identical over 7 bases. Trimming cost V 1 base and J 3 bases; bases outside gene matches: 5. The length of the CDR3 is 15 residues. Germline assignment: CDR1 LGHNA and CDR2 YSLEER. DNA of the CDR3: TGCGCCAGCAGCCAAGGCCCAGGGGGGTACACTGAAGCTTTCTTT. Translated, it gives CASSQGPGGYTEAFF.

The rearrangement joins TRBV19 to TRBJ1-2; unclear D gene. Germline V gene data show CDR1 as LNHDA and CDR2 as SQIVND (reference sequence). The V and J ends lost 0 bases and 5 bases respectively, with 10 bases between them. This CDR3 spans 14 amino acids. The CDR3 loop is CASSIENRLYGYTF. The CDR3, as DNA: TGTGCCAGTAGTATAGAGAACAGACTTTATGGCTACACCTTC.

The V gene is TRBV28, the J gene TRBJ1-5; 9 bases map to TRBD1. CDR1 is MDHEN and CDR2 is SYDVKM in the germline V gene. The CDR3 covers 15 residues. V was clipped by 7 bases and J by 1 base; unmatched bases: 5. CDR3 sequence: CASTEQGASNQPQHF. The DNA of the CDR3 is TGTGCCAGCACCGAACAGGGGGCGAGCAATCAGCCCCAGCATTTT.

This clone occurred once. The rearrangement joins TRBV5-1 to TRBJ2-3, with D possibly TRBD1 on 6 matching bases. Germline V gene data show CDR1 as SGHRS and CDR2 as YFSETQ. The CDR3 has 15 amino acids. Trimming took 7 bases from V and 0 from J, leaving 15 bases between them. The CDR3 bases are TGCGCCAGCGTCTCAGGGACAACTAGCACAGATACGCAGTATTTT. Protein sequence: CASVSGTTSTDTQYF. Filled out from reference TRBV5-1 and TRBJ2-3, the complete variable domain reads KAGVTQTPRYLIKTRGQQVTLSCSPISGHRSVSWYQQTPGQGLQFLFEYFSETQRNKGNFPGRFSGRQFSNSRSEMNVSTLELGDSALYLCASVSGTTSTDTQYFGPGTRLTVL.

Sample share makes this clone medium-sized. This chain links TRBV7-9 with TRBJ2-7; the D is unclear. The CDR3 spans 12 residues. The germline V gene has CDR1 SEHNR and CDR2 FQNEAQ (reference sequence). The V end lost 3 bases, the J end lost 6 bases, and 9 bases lay between the germline ends. In DNA form, the CDR3 reads TGTGCCAGCAGCTTCCCTAAGAGCGAGCAGTACTTC. Translated, it gives CASSFPKSEQYF.

The table lists this clone with a count of one. The rearrangement uses TRBV6-5 and TRBJ1-6; D unclear. Germline V gene data show CDR1 as MNHEY and CDR2 as SVGAGI. The CDR3 runs 12 residues. V was pared by 6 bases and J by 8 bases, with 8 bases between. The CDR3 here is CASRTGDSPLHF. The DNA of the CDR3 is TGTGCCAGCAGGACCGGGGATTCACCCCTCCACTTT.

By share, this clone ranks as medium-sized. The genes are TRBV28 and TRBJ1-5; D ambiguous. Deletions cut 7 bases from V and 3 bases from J, with 7 bases between. Per the germline V gene, CDR1 is MDHEN and CDR2 is SYDVKM. The CDR3 is 12 amino acids. The CDR3 region is CASKFSNQPQHF. The CDR3 DNA follows: TGTGCCAGCAAATTCTCCAATCAGCCCCAGCATTTT.

The chain links TRBV18 to TRBJ1-1, with D possibly being TRBD1 (6 bases). V was shortened by 5 bases and J by 4 bases, with 17 bases between the two germline ends. The germline V gene encodes CDR1 KGHSH and CDR2 LQKENI. The CDR3 contains 15 residues. CDR3 residues: CASSESGGESTEAFF. CDR3 nucleotide sequence: TGTGCCAGCTCAGAATCGGGGGGCGAGAGCACTGAAGCTTTCTTT.